The 6 T cell receptor beta chains below all came from one sample that was sequenced in a study of T-cell reconstitution after alpha-beta-depleted transplantation in children. TCRbeta library preparation incorporated unique molecular identifiers. TCRdb used MiXCR to reprocess the PCR reads, holding one entry per CDR3 protein. The top ten hold 25% to 35% of the sample, which has about 980,000 distinct CDR3 sequences, roughly 29% seen once. The sample consisted of PBMCs, mostly from graft donor cells, taken 360 days after TCRalphabeta/CD19-depleted stem cell transplant. The receptor source for this set is a boy younger than two who had a stem cell transplant for SCID, so the T cells may come from the graft donor.

The chain is built from TRBV28 and TRBJ1-2; weak D call: TRBD1 (6 bases). V lost 5 bases to trimming and J lost 4 bases, with 11 bases between them. The germline V gene has CDR1 MDHEN and CDR2 SYDVKM. This CDR3 contains 13 residues. The CDR3 coding sequence is TGTGCCAGCAGTCCCGGGACAACCTATGGCTACACCTTC. This codes for CASSPGTTYGYTF.

The chain joins TRBV4-2 to TRBJ2-7, with no clear D. The germline V and J ends were trimmed by 4 bases and 2 bases, with 9 bases remaining between them. Germline V lookup: CDR1 LGHNA, CDR2 YNFKEQ. The CDR3 is made up of 13 amino acids. The CDR3 DNA is TGTGCCAGCAGCCCGGACGAGGCCTACGAGCAGTACTTC. Its protein product is CASSPDEAYEQYF.

The rearrangement uses TRBV6-5 and TRBJ1-5; D possibly corresponds to TRBD1 (6 bases). This CDR3 has 15 residues. Germline V CDR1 and CDR2: MNHEY, SVGAGI. The germline V and J ends were trimmed by 2 bases and 0 bases, with 8 bases remaining between them. The CDR3 nucleotides are TGTGCCAGCAGTTACGACAGGAGTAGCAATCAGCCCCAGCATTTT. Translating gives CASSYDRSSNQPQHF.

This clonotype was observed a few times. The genes are TRBV27 and TRBJ2-5, with D possibly TRBD2 on 5 matching bases. Germline values: CDR1 MNHEY, CDR2 SMNVEV (reference sequence). The CDR3 length is 15 residues. V lost 3 bases and J lost 1, with 12 bases in between. The CDR3 loop is CASSFGGQSQETQYF. CDR3 nucleotides: TGTGCCAGCAGTTTTGGCGGGCAGTCCCAAGAGACCCAGTACTTC.

The J gene is TRBJ2-2, the V gene TRBV7-2; D is perhaps TRBD2 (5 bases). The CDR3 contains 17 residues. CDR1 is SGHTA, CDR2 FQGNSA, per germline. The ends were cut back, 5 bases at V and 8 bases at J, with 24 bases in the middle. CDR3 nucleotide sequence: TGTGCCAGCAGCCCCAGAGCCGGGAATGCCCTCTCTGGGGAGCTGTTTTTT. Amino acid sequence: CASSPRAGNALSGELFF.

This clonotype was seen more than once but under ten times. The rearrangement joins TRBV29-1 to TRBJ2-7; tentative D call: TRBD1 (5 bases). The CDR3 loop spans 12 amino acids. Per the germline V gene, CDR1 is SQVTM and CDR2 is ANQGSEA. Trimming left V 6 bases short and J 3 bases short, with 12 bases between. CDR3 sequence: CSVRDSIYEQYF. The CDR3 coding sequence is TGCAGCGTCAGAGACAGTATCTACGAGCAGTACTTC.